A selection of T cell receptor beta chains follows, all from one sample in a study of blood T cell repertoires in COVID-19. This table comes from immunoSEQ multiplex PCR, and its TCRdb copy is limited to in-frame clones, with some not included. Of about 260,000 clones in the sample, about 89% were seen once. Sequenced material: peripheral blood. Receptors were obtained from a woman between 35 and 50 years old who had recovered from COVID-19. Each CDR3 is given with its conserved first and last residue. The order of the fields is V gene, J gene, D gene, clone size, CDR3 protein, CDR3 DNA. The D gene is left open where the match is weak. Size tells how often a clone was seen (once, few, many) or the class of an expanded clone, and some rows leave it out.

TRBV4-1	TRBJ1-6	TRBD1	NA	CASSPILGTARNSPLHF	TGCGCCAGCAGCCCGATACTCGGGACAGCAAGAAATTCACCCCTCCACTTT
TRBV11-2	TRBJ2-5	NA	once	CASSPGGGVETQYF	TGTGCCAGCAGCCCGGGCGGCGGGGTAGAGACCCAGTACTTC
TRBV9	TRBJ2-3	NA	NA	CASSVWGRPSTDTQYF	TGTGCCAGCAGCGTATGGGGCCGACCTAGCACAGATACGCAGTATTTT
TRBV4-1	TRBJ1-5	NA	NA	CASSSWGGNQPQHF	TGCGCCAGCAGCTCTTGGGGGGGTAATCAGCCCCAGCATTTT
TRBV30	TRBJ1-1	NA	NA	CAWRAGLNTEAFF	TGTGCCTGGAGGGCAGGCTTGAACACTGAAGCTTTCTTT
TRBV9	TRBJ2-5	TRBD1	NA	CASSGQGAKTQYF	TGTGCCAGCAGCGGTCAGGGGGCTAAGACCCAGTACTTC
TRBV3-1/TRBV3-2	TRBJ1-2	NA	NA	CASSPRGGTYGYTF	TGTGCCAGCAGCCCAAGGGGAGGCACCTATGGCTACACCTTC
TRBV4-3	TRBJ1-1	NA	NA	CASSRSIGGGSTEAFF	TGCGCCAGCAGCCGATCCATCGGGGGTGGTAGCACTGAAGCTTTCTTT
TRBV5-1	TRBJ1-1	NA	NA	CASSLYLNTEAFF	TGCGCCAGCAGCTTGTATCTGAACACTGAAGCTTTCTTT
TRBV6-6	TRBJ1-2	TRBD1	NA	CATNRGFNYGYTF	TGTGCCACTAACAGGGGTTTTAACTATGGCTACACCTTC
TRBV5-4	TRBJ1-3	NA	NA	CASSLGGSGNTIYF	TGTGCCAGCAGCTTGGGAGGCTCCGGAAACACCATATATTTT